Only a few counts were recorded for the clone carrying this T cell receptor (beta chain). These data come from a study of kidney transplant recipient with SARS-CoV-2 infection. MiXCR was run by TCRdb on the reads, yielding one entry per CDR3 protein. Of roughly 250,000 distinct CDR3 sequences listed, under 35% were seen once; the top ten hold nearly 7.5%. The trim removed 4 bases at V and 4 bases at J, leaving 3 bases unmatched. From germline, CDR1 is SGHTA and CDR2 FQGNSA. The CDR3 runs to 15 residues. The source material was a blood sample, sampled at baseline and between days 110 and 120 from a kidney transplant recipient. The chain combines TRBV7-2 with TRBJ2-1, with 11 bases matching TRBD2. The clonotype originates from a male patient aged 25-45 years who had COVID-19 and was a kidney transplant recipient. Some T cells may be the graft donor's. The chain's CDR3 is CASSSTSGSYNEQFF. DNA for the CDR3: TGTGCCAGCAGCTCCACTAGCGGGAGTTACAATGAGCAGTTCTTC.